A selection of T cell receptor beta chains follows, all from one sample in a study of T cell responses to AZD1222 COVID-19 vaccine. TCRdb's copy holds only in-frame clones and misses some; the assay was immunoSEQ multiplex PCR. The sample carries 150,000 to 200,000 clones, 90% to 95% recorded once. Material: peripheral blood, obtained 28 days after the second AZD1222 dose. The receptors come from an adult who received the AZD1222 COVID-19 vaccine. Both conserved end residues are part of each CDR3. A D gene is named only where the DNA matches it firmly. Size is stated for part of the rows, as once, few or many counts, or as a class when the clone is expanded.

v_gene	abundance	d_gene	len	j_gene	CDR3nt	CDR3aa
TRBV12-3/TRBV12-4	few	.	12	TRBJ1-1	TGTGCCAGCAGTTTCCCAGGGTCTGAAGCTTTCTTT	CASSFPGSEAFF
TRBV6-6	.	.	13	TRBJ1-2	TGTGCCAGCAGGAAAGAGGCAGGGGCTGGCTACACCTTC	CASRKEAGAGYTF
TRBV6-2/TRBV6-3	.	.	15	TRBJ2-3	TGTGCCAGCAGTGGATGGGACTCTAGCACAGATACGCAGTATTTT	CASSGWDSSTDTQYF
TRBV12-5	.	.	15	TRBJ2-3	TGTGCTAGTGGTTTCTGGGACAACCTCACAGATACGCAGTATTTT	CASGFWDNLTDTQYF
TRBV5-6	.	.	12	TRBJ2-3	TGTGCCAGCAGCTTGGCGACAGGCACGGAGTATTTT	CASSLATGTEYF
TRBV27	.	.	15	TRBJ2-3	TGTGCCAGCAGTTTAAAGGCGTTCAAAGACGGCGCGCAGTATTTT	CASSLKAFKDGAQYF
TRBV30	.	TRBD1	15	TRBJ1-4	TGTGCCTGGAAAAAGGGGACAGGCCTTGCGGAAAAACTGTTTTTT	CAWKKGTGLAEKLFF
TRBV5-1	once	.	13	TRBJ1-2	TGCGCCAGCAGCTTGGGGAATTATTTGGGCTACACCTTC	CASSLGNYLGYTF
TRBV6-5	.	TRBD2	15	TRBJ2-5	TGTGCCAGCAGGCGGGGGGCCTGGGCCCAAGAGACCCAGTACTTC	CASRRGAWAQETQYF
TRBV13	.	.	13	TRBJ1-1	TGTGCCAGCAGCTTAGAGGGAAACACTGAAGCTTTCTTT	CASSLEGNTEAFF
TRBV12-2	once	.	16	TRBJ2-3	TGTGCAAGTCGCTTACCAGCGGGGCAATGCACAGATACGCAGTATTTT	CASRLPAGQCTDTQYF
TRBV7-2	.	TRBD1	16	TRBJ1-2	TGTGCCAGCAGCCAACAGATTTACAGGGGTAGGAAGGGCTACACCTTC	CASSQQIYRGRKGYTF
TRBV7-3	.	.	15	TRBJ2-7	TGTGCCAGCAGCTTAGGGAAGACTGGAGCCTACGAGCAGTACTTC	CASSLGKTGAYEQYF
TRBV4-2	.	.	16	TRBJ2-5	TGTGCCAGCAGCCAAGAGGCTCAGGGCGGGACGGAGACCCAGTACTTC	CASSQEAQGGTETQYF
TRBV3-1/TRBV3-2	once	.	13	TRBJ1-1	TGTGCCAGCAGCCAAGGTTCAGGCACAGAAGCTTTCTTT	CASSQGSGTEAFF
TRBV7-2	.	.	14	TRBJ2-7	TGTGCCAGCAGCTTAGTTGACCTCTCCTACGAGCAGTACTTC	CASSLVDLSYEQYF